Following are 5 T cell receptor beta chains from one sample sequenced in a study of T cell repertoires in cytomegalovirus infection (dated by TCRdb to about 2019). No antigens are known for them. This specimen's treatment or condition label, interpreted: in vitro stimulation with specific CMV peptide epitopes to enrich CMV-specific T cells. Sequenced using an Illumina HiSeq 1500. In TCRdb, the public reads were trimmed at Q25 with fastp and aligned with MiXCR, with productive beta chains retained. Rows are combined by CDR3 protein, so each entry shows the most common genes and DNA. For this sample there are some 120,000 distinct CDR3 sequences; 25% to 35% appear just once. Clones ranked in the top ten supply about 53% of the sample. The sample was CD8+ T cells from cultured PBMCs, taken from culture after CMV antigen stimulation. These receptors were obtained from a human donor in good health (CMV status not recorded). Some clones in this sample may be carry-over from other donors' samples.

This clonotype was counted at least ten times. The V call is TRBV7-2, the J call TRBJ2-7, with 11 bases matching TRBD1. The CDR3 loop spans 16 amino acids. Germline assignment: CDR1 SGHTA and CDR2 FQGNSA. Unmatched junction bases numbered 6, after V lost 5 bases and J lost 0 bases. The CDR3 spells CASSRTGTGGSYEQYF. CDR3 in DNA: TGTGCCAGCAGCAGAACCGGGACAGGGGGCTCCTACGAGCAGTACTTC.

The chain couples TRBV4-3 to TRBJ1-4; no clear D gene. Germline lookup yields CDR1 LGHNA and CDR2 YSLEER. Trimming shortened V by 1 base and J by 7 bases, and 10 bases separated the two germline ends. CDR3 length equals 14 residues. The CDR3 nucleotides are TGCGCCAGCAGCCAAGTGCGGATCCCTGAAAAACTGTTTTTT. Translated, it gives CASSQVRIPEKLFF.

This clonotype turned up a few times. This rearrangement joins TRBV19 to TRBJ1-4; D is unclear. Trimming shortened V by 3 bases and J by 0 bases, and 14 bases separated the two germline ends. The CDR3 consists of 17 residues. Germline V lookup: CDR1 LNHDA, CDR2 SQIVND (reference sequence). The DNA for the CDR3 is TGTGCCAGTAGTATCCTTTCGACGGTTGCAACTAATGAAAAACTGTTTTTT. This translates into CASSILSTVATNEKLFF.

V gene TRBV27 combines with J gene TRBJ2-7, with D hard to call. Trimming removed 6 bases from V and 0 bases from J, with 12 bases in between. The CDR3 is 14 residues long. Germline V lookup: CDR1 MNHEY, CDR2 SMNVEV (reference sequence). CDR3 residues: CASSLSGGSYEQYF. The CDR3 coding sequence is TGTGCCAGCAGCCTTTCCGGTGGCTCCTACGAGCAGTACTTC.

This clonotype was observed at least ten times. The V and J genes are TRBV28 and TRBJ1-1, with 9 nucleotides matching TRBD1. CDR1 is MDHEN, CDR2 SYDVKM, per germline. The V and J ends lost 5 bases and 3 bases, in that order; junction bases with no gene match: 7. The CDR3 length is 15 residues. CDR3 sequence: CASSPATGGDTEAFF. The CDR3 coding sequence is TGTGCCAGCAGTCCCGCGACAGGGGGGGACACTGAAGCTTTCTTT.